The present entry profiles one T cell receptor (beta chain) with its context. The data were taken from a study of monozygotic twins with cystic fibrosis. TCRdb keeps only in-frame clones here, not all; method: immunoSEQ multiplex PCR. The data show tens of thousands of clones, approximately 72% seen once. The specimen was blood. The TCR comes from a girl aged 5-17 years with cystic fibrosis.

CDR3 amino acids: CSVMDSAMNTEAFF. CDR3 in DNA: TGCAGCGTCATGGACAGCGCTATGAACACTGAAGCTTTCTTT. This chain joins TRBV29-1 and TRBJ1-1; maybe TRBD1 (6 bases). The germline V gene encodes CDR1 SQVTM and CDR2 ANQGSEA. This CDR3 is 14 amino acids long. V lost 6 bases, J lost 0 bases, and 14 bases lay in between.